What follows are 25 T cell receptor beta chains derived from one specimen sequenced in a study of Ad26.COV2.S vaccination and SARS-CoV-2 variants. Profiled with immunoSEQ multiplex PCR; TCRdb holds only in-frame clones, not every one. This sample has tens of thousands of clones; 82% occur once, and the top ten carry 16%. The input for sequencing was peripheral blood, taken after recovery from COVID-19. These receptors all stem from a human donor who had recovered from COVID-19.

This clone appeared once. The chain carries TRBV29-1 and TRBJ1-1, with 8 bases fitting TRBD1. Germline V gene sequence: CDR1 SQVTM, CDR2 ANQGSEA. This CDR3 is 13 amino acids long. The V and J ends lost 6 bases and 4 bases, in that order; junction bases with no gene match: 7. CDR3 bases: TGCAGCGTGGAGACAGGGGTCCTCACTGAAGCTTTCTTT. Amino acids: CSVETGVLTEAFF.

The chain recombines TRBV28 with TRBJ1-5; D gene ambiguous. Germline V gives CDR1 MDHEN, CDR2 SYDVKM. With 7 bases removed from V and 0 bases from J, the gap between germline ends came to 7 bases. The CDR3 has 13 residues. CDR3 nucleotides: TGTGCCAGCAACGGCTATAGCAATCAGCCCCAGCATTTT. It codes for CASNGYSNQPQHF.

This chain links TRBV2 with TRBJ1-2; 9 nucleotides match TRBD1. Germline values: CDR1 SNHLY, CDR2 FYNNEI. V gave up 5 bases and J gave up 4 bases; unmatched junction bases: 17. The CDR3 is 18 amino acids. CDR3 sequence reads: CASSSLVTGGFEAYGYTF. CDR3 in DNA: TGTGCCAGCAGTTCCTTAGTAACAGGGGGCTTCGAGGCCTATGGCTACACCTTC.

The gene calls are TRBV27 and TRBJ1-2; TRBD1 matches at 9 bases. The ends lost 2 bases at V and 8 bases at J; junction bases unmatched: 6. Germline loops: CDR1 MNHEY, CDR2 SMNVEV (reference sequence). The CDR3 has 14 residues. In DNA, the CDR3 is TGTGCCAGCAGTTTAAGGGGACAGGGTCAGGGCTACACCTTC. This gives the protein CASSLRGQGQGYTF.

The CDR3 reads CASSDPRLDGQPQHF. Here the CDR3 DNA reads TGTGCCAGCAGTGACCCACGCCTCGACGGACAGCCCCAGCATTTT. The chain carries TRBV6-4 and TRBJ1-5, with D uncertain. CDR3 size: 15 residues. CDR1 is MRHNA, CDR2 SNTAGT, per germline. With 2 bases removed from V and 7 bases from J, the gap between germline ends came to 15 bases.

This chain uses TRBV28 with TRBJ1-5; the D is unclear. V was cut by 5 bases and J by 7 bases, with 9 bases left in between. Germline CDR1 is MDHEN and CDR2 is SYDVKM. The CDR3 contains 12 residues. The CDR3 loop is CASSPPIQPQHF. DNA of the CDR3: TGTGCCAGCAGTCCTCCGATACAGCCCCAGCATTTT.

V is TRBV28 and J is TRBJ1-3; TRBD1 might be the D (5 bases). The CDR3 loop spans 15 amino acids. The germline V and J ends were trimmed by 2 bases and 0 bases, with 8 bases remaining between them. Germline V gene sequence: CDR1 MDHEN, CDR2 SYDVKM. The CDR3 sequence: CASSLQGSSGNTIYF. CDR3 in DNA: TGTGCCAGCAGTTTACAGGGTAGCTCTGGAAACACCATATATTTT.

The rearrangement links TRBV19 to TRBJ2-2, with TRBD1 identical over 8 bases. This CDR3 region has 15 residues. Germline CDR1 reads LNHDA; CDR2 reads SQIVND (reference sequence). V lost 3 bases to trimming and J lost 7 bases; unmatched junction nucleotides: 7. The CDR3 coding sequence is TGTGCCAGTAGTATTCTATCAGGGGGCTTCGGGGAGCTGTTTTTT. It is translated as CASSILSGGFGELFF. Full variable domain (rest looked up from reference TRBV19 and TRBJ2-2): DGGITQSPKYLFRKEGQNVTLSCEQNLNHDAMYWYRQDPGQGLRLIYYSQIVNDFQKGDIAEGYSVSREKKESFPLTVTSAQKNPTAFYLCASSILSGGFGELFFGEGSRLTVL.

The V gene is TRBV5-8, the J gene TRBJ1-4; D gene uncertain. Germline loops: CDR1 SGHTS, CDR2 YDEGEE. The CDR3 consists of 14 residues. V lost 3 bases, J lost 0 bases, and 6 bases lay in between. CDR3 sequence reads: CASSYTATNEKLFF. In nucleotides, the CDR3 is TGTGCCAGCAGCTACACAGCAACTAATGAAAAACTGTTTTTT.

This sequence joins TRBV2 and TRBJ2-3; no clear D gene. From germline, CDR1 is SNHLY and CDR2 FYNNEI. The CDR3 is made up of 17 amino acids. With 0 bases removed from V and 1 base from J, the gap between germline ends came to 14 bases. DNA for the CDR3: TGTGCCAGCAGTGAAGCGCGATGGCTAGAGCGCACAGATACGCAGTATTTT. The encoded protein is CASSEARWLERTDTQYF. The full variable domain, completed using reference TRBV2 and TRBJ2-3, is EPEVTQTPSHQVTQMGQEVILRCVPISNHLYFYWYRQILGQKVEFLVSFYNNEISEKSEIFDDQFSVERPDGSNFTLKIRSTKLEDSAMYFCASSEARWLERTDTQYFGPGTRLTVL.

The chain has TRBV19 and TRBJ2-3; 7 bases fit TRBD2. In germline, CDR1 is LNHDA, CDR2 SQIVND (reference sequence). The CDR3 is made up of 15 amino acids. V lost 3 bases, J lost 3 bases, and 6 bases stayed unmatched. Written as DNA, the CDR3 is TGTGCCAGTAGTATCCGGGGGGTCCTGACAGATACGCAGTATTTT. This gives the protein CASSIRGVLTDTQYF.

The rearrangement joins TRBV10-3 to TRBJ1-1, with no clear D. V gave up 3 bases and J gave up 2 bases, with 4 bases separating them. In germline, CDR1 is ENHRY, CDR2 SYGVKD. The CDR3 runs to 12 residues. The CDR3 sequence: CAISDTNTEAFF. For the CDR3, the DNA is TGTGCCATCAGTGACACTAACACTGAAGCTTTCTTT.

The J gene is TRBJ1-4, the V gene TRBV10-3, with a tentative D call TRBD1 (6 bases). The germline V and J ends were trimmed by 4 bases and 6 bases, with 9 bases remaining between them. The CDR3 sequence is 13 residues long. Germline lookup yields CDR1 ENHRY and CDR2 SYGVKD. In nucleotides, the CDR3 is TGTGCCATCAGTGGAGGGGGAGATGAAAAACTGTTTTTT. This codes for CAISGGGDEKLFF.

In its sample, this clone was seen a few times. The V call is TRBV10-1, the J call TRBJ2-2; the match to TRBD1 covers 7 bases. The germline gives CDR1 WNHNN, CDR2 SYGVQD (reference sequence). CDR3 length: 14 amino acids. With 3 bases clipped from V and 3 bases from J, the junction kept 1 base outside the gene matches. CDR3 loop: CASSDTGDTGELFF. The CDR3 DNA reads TGCGCCAGCAGTGATACAGGGGACACCGGGGAGCTGTTTTTT.

This chain links TRBV5-4 with TRBJ1-2; no firm D call. Deletions cut 4 bases from V and 7 bases from J, with 17 bases between. Germline V lookup: CDR1 SGHNT, CDR2 YYREEE (reference sequence). There are 14 residues in the CDR3. CDR3 loop: CASSPETQFGGYTF. For the CDR3, the DNA is TGTGCCAGCAGCCCCGAGACCCAGTTCGGTGGCTACACCTTC. Supplemented by reference TRBV5-4 and TRBJ1-2, the full variable domain reads ETGVTQSPTHLIKTRGQQVTLRCSSQSGHNTVSWYQQALGQGPQFIFQYYREEENGRGNFPPRFSGLQFPNYSSELNVNALELDDSALYLCASSPETQFGGYTFGSGTRLTVV.

This chain links TRBV10-1 with TRBJ2-1; 10 nucleotides agree with TRBD2. This CDR3 has 14 residues. The germline V gene has CDR1 WNHNN and CDR2 SYGVQD (reference sequence). J was trimmed by 10 bases and V by 6 bases; bases with no gene match: 9. The CDR3 sequence is CASRAGGPRGEQFF. As DNA, the CDR3 is TGCGCCAGCAGAGCGGGAGGGCCACGGGGGGAGCAGTTCTTC.

This chain joins TRBV2 and TRBJ2-4; D remains ambiguous. Germline V gene data show CDR1 as SNHLY and CDR2 as FYNNEI. The CDR3 runs to 15 residues. The V gene lost 3 bases and the J gene lost 0 bases, with 9 bases spanning the gap. The CDR3 spells CASSEAVLAKNIQYF. In DNA, the CDR3 is TGTGCCAGCAGTGAGGCAGTTCTAGCCAAAAACATTCAGTACTTC.

This clone was seen only once. The chain is built from TRBV28 and TRBJ2-2; 8 bases fit TRBD2. V gave up 6 bases and J gave up 6 bases; unmatched junction bases: 6. The CDR3 runs 14 residues. Germline V gene data show CDR1 as MDHEN and CDR2 as SYDVKM. CDR3 sequence reads: CASSSGSGPGELFF. CDR3 coding DNA: TGTGCCAGCAGCAGCGGGAGTGGCCCCGGGGAGCTGTTTTTT.

This clone is medium-sized. The chain couples TRBV9 to TRBJ2-2; possibly TRBD1 for D (5 bases). This CDR3 is built from 15 residues. CDR1 and CDR2 from the germline V gene are SGDLS and YYNGEE. V lost 4 bases and J lost 1, with 11 bases in between. The chain's CDR3 is CASSPLGQNTGELFF. The CDR3 coding sequence is TGTGCCAGCAGCCCCCTCGGACAGAACACCGGGGAGCTGTTTTTT.

The CDR3, as DNA: TGTGCCAGCAGAGCGGGACAGGGAGATTCACCCCTCCACTTT. It is translated as CASRAGQGDSPLHF. The genes are TRBV5-4 and TRBJ1-6; the match to TRBD1 covers 9 bases. This CDR3 has 14 residues. Germline assignment: CDR1 SGHNT and CDR2 YYREEE (reference sequence). After removal of 5 bases from V and 8 bases from J, the junction contained 5 bases not matched to a gene.

The rearrangement uses TRBV4-3 and TRBJ2-3; 11 positions match TRBD1. Germline CDR1 reads LGHNA; CDR2 reads YSLEER. The CDR3 covers 16 residues. Trimming cost V 1 base and J 6 bases; bases outside gene matches: 6. CDR3: CASSQGTGGVVDTQYF. For the CDR3, the DNA is TGCGCCAGCAGCCAAGGGACAGGGGGCGTAGTCGATACGCAGTATTTT.

This clone was found a few times. The identical CDR3 is also encoded by other nucleotide sequences in the sample. The V gene is TRBV6-5, the J gene TRBJ2-7, with D tentatively TRBD2 (5 bases). The CDR3 loop spans 14 amino acids. Trimming took off 0 bases at V and 2 bases at J, with 8 bases between the two ends. CDR1 and CDR2 (germline): MNHEY, SVGAGI. Written as DNA, the CDR3 is TGTGCCAGCAGTTACTCTCCGGGAACCTACGAGCAGTACTTC. Its protein product is CASSYSPGTYEQYF.

This clone was seen only a few times. J is TRBJ1-2 and V is TRBV2; TRBD1 agrees at 8 bases. From germline, CDR1 is SNHLY and CDR2 FYNNEI. The trim removed 6 bases at V and 4 bases at J, leaving 7 bases unmatched. The CDR3 consists of 14 residues. CDR3 bases: TGTGCCAGCAGCCAGGACAGGGCTAGCTATGGCTACACCTTC. Amino acid sequence: CASSQDRASYGYTF.

The chain is built from TRBV7-3 and TRBJ2-7, with D tentatively TRBD1 (5 bases). Germline values: CDR1 SGHTA, CDR2 FQGTGA. The CDR3 runs 15 residues. Trimming removed 5 bases at V and 1 base at J, with 15 bases between. This CDR3 reads CASSPGPGNSYEQYF. The CDR3 DNA follows: TGTGCCAGCAGCCCAGGGCCTGGGAATTCCTACGAGCAGTACTTC.

V and J are TRBV4-1 and TRBJ1-5; TRBD1 agrees at 8 bases. V lost 6 bases, J lost 1 base, and 5 bases stayed unmatched. Germline CDR1 and CDR2: MGHRA and YSYEKL. The CDR3 loop spans 15 amino acids. The CDR3 here is CASRDQGASNQPQHF. The DNA of the CDR3 is TGCGCCAGCAGAGATCAGGGGGCGAGCAATCAGCCCCAGCATTTT.